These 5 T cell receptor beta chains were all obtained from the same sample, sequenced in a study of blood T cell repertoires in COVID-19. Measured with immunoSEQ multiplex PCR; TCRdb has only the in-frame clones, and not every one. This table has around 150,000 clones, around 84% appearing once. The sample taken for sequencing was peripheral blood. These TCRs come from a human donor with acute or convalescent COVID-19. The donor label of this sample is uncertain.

CDR3 protein: CATSSTDTQYF. The CDR3 nucleotides are TGTGCCACCTCTAGCACAGATACGCAGTATTTT. This chain uses TRBV10-3 with TRBJ2-3; D gene unclear. The ends were cut back, 10 bases at V and 0 bases at J, with 5 bases in the middle. Looked up from germline, CDR1 is ENHRY and CDR2 is SYGVKD. This CDR3 is built from 11 residues.

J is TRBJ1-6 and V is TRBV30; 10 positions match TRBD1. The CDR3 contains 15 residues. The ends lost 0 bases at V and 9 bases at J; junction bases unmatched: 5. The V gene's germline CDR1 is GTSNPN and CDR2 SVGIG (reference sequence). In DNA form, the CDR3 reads TGTGCCTGGAGTGTAGAGGGACAGGGGCCTTCACCCCTCCACTTT. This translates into CAWSVEGQGPSPLHF.

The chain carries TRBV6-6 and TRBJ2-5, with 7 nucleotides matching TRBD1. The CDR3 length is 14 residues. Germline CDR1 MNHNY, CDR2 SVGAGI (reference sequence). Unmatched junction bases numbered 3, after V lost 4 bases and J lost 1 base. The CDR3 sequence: CASSSSGGQETQYF. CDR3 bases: TGTGCCAGCAGTTCATCAGGGGGCCAAGAGACCCAGTACTTC.

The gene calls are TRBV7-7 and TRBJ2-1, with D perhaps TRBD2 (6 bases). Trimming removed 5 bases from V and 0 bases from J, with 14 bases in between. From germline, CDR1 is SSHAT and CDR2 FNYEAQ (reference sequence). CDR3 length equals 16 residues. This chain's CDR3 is CASSLQAGSSYNEQFF. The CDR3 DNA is TGTGCCAGCAGCCTCCAAGCGGGCAGCTCCTACAATGAGCAGTTCTTC.

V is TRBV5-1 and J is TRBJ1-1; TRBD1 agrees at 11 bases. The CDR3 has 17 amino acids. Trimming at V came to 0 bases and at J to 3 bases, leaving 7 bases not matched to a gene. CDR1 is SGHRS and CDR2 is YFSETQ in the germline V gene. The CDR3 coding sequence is TGCGCCAGCAGCTTGGAGGGACAGGGGGAACTAGACACTGAAGCTTTCTTT. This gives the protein CASSLEGQGELDTEAFF.